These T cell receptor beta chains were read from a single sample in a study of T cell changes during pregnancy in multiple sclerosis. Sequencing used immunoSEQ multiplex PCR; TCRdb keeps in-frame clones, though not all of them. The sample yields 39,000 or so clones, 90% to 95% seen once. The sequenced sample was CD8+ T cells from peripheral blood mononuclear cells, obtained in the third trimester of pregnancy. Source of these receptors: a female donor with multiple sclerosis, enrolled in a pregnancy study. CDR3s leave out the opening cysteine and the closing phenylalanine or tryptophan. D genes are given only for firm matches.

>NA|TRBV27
ASSFYGGPNTEAF
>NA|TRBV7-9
ASSPPGAADTQY
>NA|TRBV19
ASSQQGPNEQF
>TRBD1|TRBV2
ASLPGQFYNEQF
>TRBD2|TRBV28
ASTDPLAGGTDTQY
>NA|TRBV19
ASSTSYQETQY
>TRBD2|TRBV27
ASGPGGRDTQY
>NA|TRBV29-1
SVTGLNDAEAF
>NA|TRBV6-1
ASSELAPYEQY
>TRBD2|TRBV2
ASSELLTSGRTGETQY
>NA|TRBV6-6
ASWSTGELF
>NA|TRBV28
ASSAGGRETQY
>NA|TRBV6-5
ASNPRMSSYEQY
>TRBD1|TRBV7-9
ASSYADRDTDTQY
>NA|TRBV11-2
ASSSRVTYEQY
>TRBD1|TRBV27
ASSAGTGLSSGANVLT
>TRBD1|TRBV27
ASSPQGASYEQY
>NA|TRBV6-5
ASRGGLLQGYGYT
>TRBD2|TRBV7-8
ASSTSGILY
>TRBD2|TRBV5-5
ASSGGLAYEQY
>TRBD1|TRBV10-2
ASSHTGDRELF
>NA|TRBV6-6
ASRPNPTYEQY
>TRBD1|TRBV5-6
ASSTWGQEIATNEKLF
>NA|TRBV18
ASSPESRQEAF
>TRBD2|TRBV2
ASKARGAYEQY
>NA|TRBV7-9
ASSLAGTYNEQF
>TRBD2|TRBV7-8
ASSFWGLAGNTGELF
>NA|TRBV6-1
ASSEGNRAHQETQY
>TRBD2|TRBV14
ASSRGTSYFYEQY
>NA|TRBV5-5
ASSQTGSYEQY
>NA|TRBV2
ASSSGGVPEAF
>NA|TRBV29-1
SVEDPGKAGYGYT
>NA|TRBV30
AGGSYEQY
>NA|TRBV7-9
ASSGGGVNQPQH
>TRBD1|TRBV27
ASSSGTGGQPQH
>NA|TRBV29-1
SVEESGGVFVTGELF
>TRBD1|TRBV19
ASRQGNQPQH
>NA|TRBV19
ASKHPTGELF
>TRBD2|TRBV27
ASSPTSGRGYDEQF
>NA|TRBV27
ASSDRLSYEQY
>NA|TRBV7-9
ASSLGRQISYNEQF
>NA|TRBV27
ASSLHYREETQY
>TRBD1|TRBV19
ASSMGLWDRETEAF
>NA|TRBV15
ATSRGVRTASNEQF
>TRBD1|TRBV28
ASSVGQGTYNEQF
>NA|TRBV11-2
ASSFSGVGPYEQY
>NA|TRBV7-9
ASSFSLREYEQY
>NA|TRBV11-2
ASSLGGGGYEQY
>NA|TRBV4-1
ASSQESTVAYGYT
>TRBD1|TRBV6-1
ASRTGTGSNQPQH
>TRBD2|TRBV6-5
ASSLLAYTPGELF
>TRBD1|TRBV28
ASRLDRGRDNEQF
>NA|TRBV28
ASRTGTSNQPQH
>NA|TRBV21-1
ASSKDGTSGRAGAGTDTQY
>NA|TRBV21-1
ASSNGGQGLPYEQY
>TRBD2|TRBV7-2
ASSFTSGSTDTQY
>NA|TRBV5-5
ASSSALTWISGNTIY
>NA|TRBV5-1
ASSLEGVSYT
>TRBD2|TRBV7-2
ASSPFPLAGAEIDTQY